This is a list of T cell receptor beta chains from one sample in a study of blood T cell repertoires in COVID-19. Clones were read by immunoSEQ multiplex PCR, and TCRdb kept only the in-frame ones, dropping some. Altogether roughly 91,000 clones are present, 84% being singletons, with the ten largest covering roughly 2%. Sequenced material: peripheral blood. These receptors all come from a man aged 65 to 79 with active or convalescent COVID-19. Each CDR3 is given with its conserved first and last residue. D genes are given only for firm matches. Size is stated for part of the rows, as once, few or many counts, or as a class when the clone is expanded.

d_call clone_size j_call v_call cdr3_aa cdr3_nt
- - TRBJ2-2 TRBV5-4 CASSLAGGRGNTGELFF TGTGCCAGCAGCTTGGCCGGGGGGCGAGGTAACACCGGGGAGCTGTTTTTT
TRBD2 - TRBJ2-2 TRBV3-1/TRBV3-2 CASTPNWRGGSGELFF TGTGCCAGCACCCCAAACTGGCGGGGGGGTAGCGGGGAGCTGTTTTTT
TRBD1 - TRBJ2-3 TRBV29-1 CSVRRASPGQGAIWDTQYF TGCAGCGTAAGGAGGGCCAGCCCGGGACAGGGGGCGATATGGGATACGCAGTATTTT
- - TRBJ1-2 TRBV28 CASSLLQGGYGYTF TGTGCCAGCAGCCTACTACAAGGGGGCTATGGCTACACCTTC
TRBD1 - TRBJ1-6 TRBV5-6 CASSFLTGTINNSPLHF TGTGCCAGCAGCTTTCTGACAGGGACGATAAATAATTCACCCCTCCACTTT
- once TRBJ1-5 TRBV24-1 CATSSGAQPQHF TGTGCCACCAGTAGTGGGGCTCAGCCCCAGCATTTT
- - TRBJ1-2 TRBV19 CASSIAAGIGGYTF TGTGCCAGTAGTATCGCGGCAGGGATTGGTGGCTACACCTTC
- - TRBJ2-1 TRBV24-1 CATSERTWGGDHNEQFF TGTGCCACCAGTGAGCGCACGTGGGGAGGAGATCACAATGAGCAGTTCTTC
- once TRBJ1-4 TRBV4-2 CASSQEGGSSNEKLFF TGTGCCAGCAGCCAAGAGGGGGGGAGTTCTAATGAAAAACTGTTTTTT
- - TRBJ2-6 TRBV19 CASLGSSGANVLTF TGTGCCAGTCTCGGTAGCTCTGGGGCCAACGTCCTGACTTTC
- - TRBJ1-1 TRBV19 CASTEQVGPNTEAFF TGTGCCAGTACCGAACAGGTTGGGCCTAACACTGAAGCTTTCTTT
TRBD1 - TRBJ2-2 TRBV7-8 CASKLVGDRTNTGELFF TGTGCCAGCAAACTGGTTGGGGACAGAACGAACACCGGGGAGCTGTTTTTT
TRBD1 - TRBJ1-2 TRBV10-3 CAISDLGQSYGYTF TGTGCCATCAGTGACCTGGGACAGTCCTATGGCTACACCTTC
TRBD2 many TRBJ2-5 TRBV5-4 CASSLDRLAGETQYF TGTGCCAGCAGCTTGGATAGACTAGCGGGGGAGACCCAGTACTTC
- - TRBJ2-7 TRBV6-5 CASSFGGASSYEQYF TGTGCCAGCAGTTTCGGCGGGGCCAGCTCCTACGAGCAGTACTTC
- - TRBJ1-2 TRBV4-2 CASSQVGSGVNYGYTF TGTGCCAGCAGCCAAGTCGGATCAGGGGTGAACTATGGCTACACCTTC
- once TRBJ2-5 TRBV12-5 CASAIPSQPETQYF TGTGCTAGTGCCATTCCTAGTCAGCCCGAGACCCAGTACTTC
- - TRBJ1-3 TRBV6-5 CASSYTSTGNTIYF TGTGCCAGCAGTTACACCAGTACTGGAAACACCATATATTTT